This T cell receptor (beta chain) is from a study of blood T cell repertoires in COVID-19 (dated by TCRdb to between 2020 and 2021). With regard to the full study: Samples from collaborators originated in the United States, Italy and Spain and spanned both the acute and convalescent phases of COVID-19. Deeply sampled blood TCRbeta repertoires from subjects exposed to, actively infected with, or recovered from COVID-19 were included in the dataset. The samples were drawn from the first 160 participants of the ongoing ImmuneRACE study and from about 1,200 subjects provided by 6 global collaborators. The material from the prospective study consisted of cDNA or gDNA derived from T cells, B-cell-depleted T cells, or PBMCs. Nearly every sample came with metadata listing a de-identified subject ID, COVID-19 status, age in years and sex. Where available, HLA class I and class II types were obtained from metadata supplied by the sample provider rather than from assay-based typing. The repertoires were released in a freely available public database meant as a resource for research on the immune response to SARS-CoV-2. Here is what the overall study found, with its caveats: The quantity of clinical and demographic metadata differed by source and by participant and was supplied without curation.

This clone was found a few times. The antigen this receptor binds is unknown. It has no much larger one-base neighbor in the sample; base qualities were not kept. TCRbeta CDR3 regions were amplified from genomic DNA using the immunoSEQ Assay, a bias-controlled multiplex PCR. Per the source publication's procedure: Within the assay, amplification of reference gene primers was used to estimate how many nucleated cells each sample contained. To quantify the absolute abundance of each unique TCRbeta CDR3 rearrangement, sequence reads were collapsed and filtered. For each sample, productive Simpson clonality was calculated as the square root of Simpson's diversity index across productive rearrangements. TCRdb took this table from immuneACCESS and kept in-frame rearrangements with V and J called. Such tables lack part of the clones; where checked against another copy, unresolved V genes explain under half of the gap, and the rest is unexplained. From that table come the V and J calls and clone size; the DNA was used to work out D and trimming. The sample has hundreds of thousands of clones on record, 90% of them singletons. Around 0.8% of the sample goes to the ten largest clones.

In the prospective study, participants were about 18 to 100 years old, resided in 20 to 30 geographic areas of the United States, and were enrolled through a virtual design. In the prospective study, participants were assigned to cohorts based on the clinical history participants reported in a screening survey and a study questionnaire. Exposed participants had been in contact with someone with a PCR-confirmed or clinician-diagnosed COVID-19 case within 2 weeks of study entry. Each participant in the prospective study had whole blood, serum and a nasopharyngeal or oropharyngeal swab collected by mobile phlebotomists. Over a roughly 2-month period, participants in the prospective study had the option of providing additional blood draws and questionnaires. Before DNA extraction, prospective study blood samples were shipped either frozen or at room temperature. The sequence came from a man aged 45-65 years who had been exposed to COVID-19. The sequencing sample was made of PBMCs or T cells enriched from blood (not recorded which).

The base sequence is TGCGCCAGCAGCTTGGGCACGTTATTCGACAGGGGGTTTAATGGCTACACCTTC. Its protein reads: CASSLGTLFDRGFNGYTF. The V and J genes are TRBV5-1 and TRBJ1-2, and 9 junction bases match TRBD1. CDR1 and CDR2 were assigned from the germline V gene as SGHRS and YFSETQ. Counted from cysteine to phenylalanine, this CDR3 has 18 amino acids. Only the CDR3 portion is preserved as DNA: 54 bases, with reading frame beginning at the first base. V is trimmed back by 0 bases and J by 6 bases, and the junction contains 15 bases that no gene match accounts for.